This TCR beta chain was found in a study of CD8 T cells in ankylosing spondylitis. Overall study findings and caveats: A TCR beta motif made of several highly homologous variants seemed typical of ankylosing spondylitis blood. Disease-linked clones reportedly concentrated significantly in matched ankylosing spondylitis synovial fluid. Reactive arthritis synovial fluid and blood previously showed some of these motif variants. Disease-associated clonotypes exhibited CD8+ identity and were relatively infrequent in peripheral blood.

This clonotype was counted a few times. What it binds is unknown. Each CDR3 protein gets one entry after TCRdb re-called the 5' RACE reads with MiXCR. The data show about 240,000 distinct CDR3 sequences, 8% to 9.5% seen once. V trimming: 3 bases; J trimming: 2 bases; junction bases outside the gene matches: 6. CDR3 length: 15 amino acids. The specimen was blood, either unsorted or a sorted T cell fraction (not recorded which). This clonotype originated in a male donor with ankylosing spondylitis or in good health (not recorded which). The V and J genes are TRBV12-3 or TRBV12-4 and TRBJ2-7; 8 positions agree with TRBD1. CDR3 in DNA: TGTGCCAGCAGTTTTATGACAGGGGCAACCTACGAGCAGTACTTC. This codes for CASSFMTGATYEQYF.